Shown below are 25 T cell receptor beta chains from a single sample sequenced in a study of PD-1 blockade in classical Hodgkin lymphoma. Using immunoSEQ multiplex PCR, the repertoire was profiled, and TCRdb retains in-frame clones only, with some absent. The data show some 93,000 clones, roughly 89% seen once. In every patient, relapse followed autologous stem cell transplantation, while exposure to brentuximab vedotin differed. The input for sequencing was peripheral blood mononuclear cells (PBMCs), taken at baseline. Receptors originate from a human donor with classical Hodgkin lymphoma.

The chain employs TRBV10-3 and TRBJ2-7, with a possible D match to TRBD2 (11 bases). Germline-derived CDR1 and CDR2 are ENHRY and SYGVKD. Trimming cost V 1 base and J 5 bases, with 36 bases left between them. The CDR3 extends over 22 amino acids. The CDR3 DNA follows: TGTGCCATCAGTGAGTTAGGAACGACAGGGGGCTATAAAACTAGCGGGAGCCACGAGCAGTACTTC. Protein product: CAISELGTTGGYKTSGSHEQYF.

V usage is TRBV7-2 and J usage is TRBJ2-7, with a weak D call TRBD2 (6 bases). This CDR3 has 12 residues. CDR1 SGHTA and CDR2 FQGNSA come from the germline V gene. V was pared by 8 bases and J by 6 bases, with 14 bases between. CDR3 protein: CASRRVHGEQYF. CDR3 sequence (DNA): TGTGCCAGCCGGAGGGTTCATGGCGAGCAGTACTTC.

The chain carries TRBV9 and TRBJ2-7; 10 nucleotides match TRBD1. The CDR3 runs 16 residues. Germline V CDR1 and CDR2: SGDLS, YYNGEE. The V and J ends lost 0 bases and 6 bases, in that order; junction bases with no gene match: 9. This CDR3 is CASSVGHGQGVREQYF. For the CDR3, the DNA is TGTGCCAGCAGCGTAGGCCATGGACAGGGGGTTCGCGAGCAGTACTTC.

The CDR3 DNA sequence: TGTGCCTCGGGTGCAGGGAGGGCGTTAGGGTTGACCCAGTACTTC. Its translation is CASGAGRALGLTQYF. The genes are TRBV2 and TRBJ2-5; TRBD2 aligns across 7 bases. The CDR3 covers 15 residues. From germline, CDR1 is SNHLY and CDR2 FYNNEI. Trimming at V came to 11 bases and at J to 7 bases, leaving 19 bases not matched to a gene.

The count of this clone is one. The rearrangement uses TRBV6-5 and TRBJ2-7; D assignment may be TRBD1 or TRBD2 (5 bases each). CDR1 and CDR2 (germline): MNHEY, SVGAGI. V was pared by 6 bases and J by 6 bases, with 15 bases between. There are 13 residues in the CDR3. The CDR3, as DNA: TGTGCCAGCAGCCCGACAGCGGCGGGCGAGCAGTACTTC. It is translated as CASSPTAAGEQYF.

The chain's CDR3 is CASSEVPGIGELFF. The CDR3 DNA reads as TGTGCCAGCAGTGAGGTCCCAGGGATCGGGGAGCTGTTTTTT. The rearrangement joins TRBV2 to TRBJ2-2; a possible D gene is TRBD1 (5 bases). Germline CDR1 and CDR2: SNHLY and FYNNEI. The ends were cut back, 3 bases at V and 7 bases at J, with 12 bases in the middle. This CDR3 is built from 14 residues.

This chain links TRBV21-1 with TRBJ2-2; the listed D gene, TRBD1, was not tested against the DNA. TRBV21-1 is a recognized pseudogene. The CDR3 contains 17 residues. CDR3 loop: CASSLLGQGGNTGELFF. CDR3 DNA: TGTGCCAGCAGCCTCCTAGGACAGGGAGGGAACACCGGGGAGCTGTTTTTT.

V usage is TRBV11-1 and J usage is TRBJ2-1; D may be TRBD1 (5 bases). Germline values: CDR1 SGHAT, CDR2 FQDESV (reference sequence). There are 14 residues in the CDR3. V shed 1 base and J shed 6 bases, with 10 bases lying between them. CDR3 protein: CASSLGRASNEQFF. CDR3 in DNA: TGTGCCAGCAGCTTAGGCAGGGCCAGCAATGAGCAGTTCTTC.

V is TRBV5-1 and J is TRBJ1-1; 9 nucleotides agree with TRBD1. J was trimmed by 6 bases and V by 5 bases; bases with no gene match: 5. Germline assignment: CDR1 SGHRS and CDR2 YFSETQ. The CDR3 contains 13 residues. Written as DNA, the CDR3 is TGCGCCAGCAGATGGACAGGGGCGGCTGAAGCTTTCTTT. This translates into CASRWTGAAEAFF.

In nucleotides, the CDR3 is TGTGCCAGCAGCTTAGGACAGGGCGGCAGAAGAGAGTACTTC. Translated: CASSLGQGGRREYF. The chain has TRBV5-6 and TRBJ2-7, with TRBD1 matching 8 bases. This CDR3 has 14 residues. Germline V gene data show CDR1 as SGHDT and CDR2 as YYEEEE. Trimming removed 2 bases from V and 11 bases from J; junction bases left unmatched: 12.

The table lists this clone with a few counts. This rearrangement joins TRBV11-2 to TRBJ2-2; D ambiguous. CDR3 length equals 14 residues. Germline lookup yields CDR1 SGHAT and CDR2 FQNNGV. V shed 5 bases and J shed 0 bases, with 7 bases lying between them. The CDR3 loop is CASSGRTNTGELFF. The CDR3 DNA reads TGTGCCAGCAGCGGTCGGACGAACACCGGGGAGCTGTTTTTT.

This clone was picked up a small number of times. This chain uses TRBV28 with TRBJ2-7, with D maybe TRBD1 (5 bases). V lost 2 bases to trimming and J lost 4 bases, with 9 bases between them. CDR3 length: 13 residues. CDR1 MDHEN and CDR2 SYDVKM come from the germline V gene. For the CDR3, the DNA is TGTGCCAGCAGTTTACAGGGTCCTTACGAGCAGTACTTC. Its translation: CASSLQGPYEQYF. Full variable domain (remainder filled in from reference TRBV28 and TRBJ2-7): DVKVTQSSRYLVKRTGEKVFLECVQDMDHENMFWYRQDPGLGLRLIYFSYDVKMKEKGDIPEGYSVSREKKERFSLILESASTNQTSMYLCASSLQGPYEQYFGPGTRLTVT.

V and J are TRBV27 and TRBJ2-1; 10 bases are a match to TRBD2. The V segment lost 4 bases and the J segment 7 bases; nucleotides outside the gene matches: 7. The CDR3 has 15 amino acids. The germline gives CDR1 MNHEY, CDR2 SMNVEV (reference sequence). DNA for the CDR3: TGTGCCAGCAGTTCTAATAGCGGGAGGTATAATGAGCAGTTCTTC. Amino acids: CASSSNSGRYNEQFF.

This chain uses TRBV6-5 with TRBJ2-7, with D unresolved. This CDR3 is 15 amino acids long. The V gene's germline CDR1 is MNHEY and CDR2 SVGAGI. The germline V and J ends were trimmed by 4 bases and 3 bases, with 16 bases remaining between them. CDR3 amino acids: CASSFDLDSSYEQYF. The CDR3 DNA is TGTGCCAGCAGTTTTGACCTTGATTCAAGCTACGAGCAGTACTTC.

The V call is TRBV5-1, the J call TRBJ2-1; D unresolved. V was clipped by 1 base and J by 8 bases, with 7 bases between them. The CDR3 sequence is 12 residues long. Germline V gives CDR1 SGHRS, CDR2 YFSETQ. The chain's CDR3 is CASSLQPHEQFF. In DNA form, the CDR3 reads TGCGCCAGCAGCTTGCAGCCCCATGAGCAGTTCTTC.

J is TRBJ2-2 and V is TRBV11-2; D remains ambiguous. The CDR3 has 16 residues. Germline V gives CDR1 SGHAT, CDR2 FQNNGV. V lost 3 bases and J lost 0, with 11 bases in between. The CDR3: CASSFSRRPNTGELFF. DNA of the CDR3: TGTGCCAGCAGCTTTTCTCGCAGACCGAACACCGGGGAGCTGTTTTTT.

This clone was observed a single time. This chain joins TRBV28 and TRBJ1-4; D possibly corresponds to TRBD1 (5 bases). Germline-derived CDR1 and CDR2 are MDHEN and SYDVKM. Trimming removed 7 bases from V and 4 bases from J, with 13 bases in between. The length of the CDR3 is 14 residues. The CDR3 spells CASNRDDVNEKLFF. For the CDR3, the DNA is TGTGCCAGCAATAGGGACGACGTTAATGAAAAACTGTTTTTT.

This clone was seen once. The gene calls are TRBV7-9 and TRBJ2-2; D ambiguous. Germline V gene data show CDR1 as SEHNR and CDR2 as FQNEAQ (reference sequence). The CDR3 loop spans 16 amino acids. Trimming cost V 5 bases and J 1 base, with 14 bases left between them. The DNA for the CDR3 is TGTGCCAGCAGCCACCGGGCACCTGTGAACACCGGGGAGCTGTTTTTT. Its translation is CASSHRAPVNTGELFF.

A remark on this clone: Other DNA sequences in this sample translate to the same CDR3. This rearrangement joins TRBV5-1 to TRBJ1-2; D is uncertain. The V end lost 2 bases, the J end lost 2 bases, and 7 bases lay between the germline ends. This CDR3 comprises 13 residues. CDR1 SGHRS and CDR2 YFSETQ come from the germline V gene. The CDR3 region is CASSFGSNYGYTF. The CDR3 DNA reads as TGCGCCAGCAGCTTTGGGTCCAACTATGGCTACACCTTC.

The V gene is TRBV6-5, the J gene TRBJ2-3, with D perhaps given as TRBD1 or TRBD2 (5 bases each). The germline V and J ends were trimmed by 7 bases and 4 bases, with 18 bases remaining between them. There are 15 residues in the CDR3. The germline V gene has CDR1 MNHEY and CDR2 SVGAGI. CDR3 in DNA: TGTGCCAGCAAAGTGGTGGGGGAGATCTCAGATACGCAGTATTTT. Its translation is CASKVVGEISDTQYF.

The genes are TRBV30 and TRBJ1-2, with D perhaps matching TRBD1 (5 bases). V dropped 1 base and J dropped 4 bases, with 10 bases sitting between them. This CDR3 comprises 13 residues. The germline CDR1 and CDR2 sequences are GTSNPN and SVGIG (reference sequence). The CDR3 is CAWSATETYGYTF. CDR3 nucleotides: TGTGCCTGGAGTGCGACAGAAACCTATGGCTACACCTTC.

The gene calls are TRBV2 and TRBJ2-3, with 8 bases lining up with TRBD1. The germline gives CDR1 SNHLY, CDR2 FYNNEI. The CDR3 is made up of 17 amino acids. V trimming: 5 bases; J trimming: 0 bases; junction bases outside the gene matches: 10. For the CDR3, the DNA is TGTGCCAGCAGTACCCGGACAGGGAAACTCAGCACAGATACGCAGTATTTT. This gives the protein CASSTRTGKLSTDTQYF. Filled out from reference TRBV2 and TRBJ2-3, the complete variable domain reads EPEVTQTPSHQVTQMGQEVILRCVPISNHLYFYWYRQILGQKVEFLVSFYNNEISEKSEIFDDQFSVERPDGSNFTLKIRSTKLEDSAMYFCASSTRTGKLSTDTQYFGPGTRLTVL.

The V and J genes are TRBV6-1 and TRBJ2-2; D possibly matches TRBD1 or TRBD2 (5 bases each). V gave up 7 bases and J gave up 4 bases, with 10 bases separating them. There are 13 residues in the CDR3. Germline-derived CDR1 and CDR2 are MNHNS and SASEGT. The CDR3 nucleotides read TGTGCCAGCAAAGTAGGGACCACCGGGGAGCTGTTTTTT. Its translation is CASKVGTTGELFF.

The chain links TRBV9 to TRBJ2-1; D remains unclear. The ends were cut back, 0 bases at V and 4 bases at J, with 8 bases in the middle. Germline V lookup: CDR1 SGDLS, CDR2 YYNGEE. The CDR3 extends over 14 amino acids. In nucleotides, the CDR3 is TGTGCCAGCAGCGTAGCTGCAGGATACAATGAGCAGTTCTTC. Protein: CASSVAAGYNEQFF.

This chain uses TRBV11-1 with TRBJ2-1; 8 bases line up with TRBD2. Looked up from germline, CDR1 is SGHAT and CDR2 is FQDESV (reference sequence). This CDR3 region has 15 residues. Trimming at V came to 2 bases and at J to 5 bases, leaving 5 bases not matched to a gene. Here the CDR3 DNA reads TGTGCCAGCAGCTTAATGGGACTAGGCCACAATGAGCAGTTCTTC. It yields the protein CASSLMGLGHNEQFF.